These T cell receptor beta chains were read from a single sample in a study of T cells in Graves' hyperthyroidism and ophthalmopathy. A single record per CDR3 protein comes from TCRdb applying MiXCR to the multiplex PCR reads. The sample carries 470,000 or so distinct CDR3 sequences, less than 25% recorded once. Sequencing was done on a sample of blood. Source of these receptors: a man between 18 and 29 years old with Graves' hyperthyroidism. Each CDR3 is given with its conserved first and last residue. D genes are given only for firm matches. Only part of the rows carry a size: once, few, many, or a class if the clone is expanded.

d_gene | j_gene | abundance | v_gene | CDR3nt | CDR3aa
NA | TRBJ2-1 | few | TRBV5-6 | TGTGCCAGCATTGGCCGGGCCGCGGCTTTTGAGCAGTTCTTC | CASIGRAAAFEQFF
NA | TRBJ1-6 | many | TRBV12-3/TRBV12-4 | TGTGCCAGCACGCTTACGGACGGAAGCTCCTATAATTCACCCCTCCACTTT | CASTLTDGSSYNSPLHF
TRBD1 | TRBJ1-2 | many | TRBV9 | TGTGCCAGCAGCCTGACAGGGGGGCACTATGGCTACACCTTC | CASSLTGGHYGYTF
NA | TRBJ2-7 | NA | TRBV6-1 | TGTGCCAGCTCACCAGCCAAAACCTACGAGCAGTACTTC | CASSPAKTYEQYF
TRBD1 | TRBJ1-2 | many | TRBV10-1 | TGCGCCAGCACCCACAGAGGGGGCGCGGATGGCTACACCTTC | CASTHRGGADGYTF
NA | TRBJ2-5 | few | TRBV11-2 | TGTGCCAGCAGCTGGGCGGGTGGATCTCAAGAGACCCAGTACTTC | CASSWAGGSQETQYF
NA | TRBJ2-5 | NA | TRBV7-2 | TGTGCCAGCAGTACGCCGGGACACCAAGAGACCCAGTACTTC | CASSTPGHQETQYF
TRBD1 | TRBJ1-5 | many | TRBV12-3/TRBV12-4 | TGTGCCAGCAGGGGACAGGGGGGAGATCAGCCCCAGCATTTT | CASRGQGGDQPQHF
NA | TRBJ1-1 | many | TRBV19 | TGTGCCAGTAGTCTACAGGGCCGTCAAACTGAAGCTTTCTTT | CASSLQGRQTEAFF
TRBD2 | TRBJ2-7 | many | TRBV6-5 | TGTGCCAGCAGTTACTCAGCTAGCGGGGGAACCACCTACGAGCAGTACTTC | CASSYSASGGTTYEQYF
NA | TRBJ1-6 | many | TRBV6-1 | TGTGCCAGCAGTGAGCGGGCCAGAGCCGCACCCCTCCACTTT | CASSERARAAPLHF
TRBD2 | TRBJ2-7 | NA | TRBV28 | TGTGCCAGCAGCCAACCCGGGCCGGGGGAGGGCGAGCAGTACTTC | CASSQPGPGEGEQYF
NA | TRBJ1-2 | NA | TRBV4-1 | TGCGCCAGCAGCCAAGGGGCGTATAACTATGGCTACACCTTC | CASSQGAYNYGYTF
NA | TRBJ2-5 | NA | TRBV24-1 | TGTGCCACCAGTGACCCGACAGGAATCCAAGAGACCCAGTACTTC | CATSDPTGIQETQYF
NA | TRBJ2-5 | many | TRBV29-1 | TGCAGCGTCCGGCCCCCGGCTCAAGAGACCCAGTACTTC | CSVRPPAQETQYF
NA | TRBJ1-2 | many | TRBV28 | TGTGCCAGCAGTCCGTCGACGGGGATGGGCTATGGCTACACCTTC | CASSPSTGMGYGYTF
NA | TRBJ1-1 | many | TRBV12-3/TRBV12-4 | TGTGCCAGCACCAACAGTGCTACCGAAGCTTTCTTT | CASTNSATEAFF
TRBD1 | TRBJ1-1 | many | TRBV19 | TGTGCCAGTCGCCCCAGGAGGACAGGGGGATCGGACACTGAAGCTTTCTTT | CASRPRRTGGSDTEAFF
NA | TRBJ1-1 | many | TRBV28 | TGTGCCAGCAGAAGACCGGGGACTGAAGCTTTCTTT | CASRRPGTEAFF
NA | TRBJ2-2 | many | TRBV29-1 | TGCAGCGGAAAGGGGGACGGGGAGGCCGGGGAGCTGTTTTTT | CSGKGDGEAGELFF
TRBD1 | TRBJ1-5 | few | TRBV10-3 | TGTGCCATCACCCCCCCCCGGGACAGGGGCAATCAGCCCCAGCATTTT | CAITPPRDRGNQPQHF
TRBD2 | TRBJ2-7 | many | TRBV28 | TGTGCCAGCAGTAGGAGCGGGGGGGCCTACGAGCAGTACTTC | CASSRSGGAYEQYF
NA | TRBJ2-2 | many | TRBV30 | TGTGCCTGGAGTGGCCCCGGGGAGCTGTTTTTT | CAWSGPGELFF
NA | TRBJ1-2 | NA | TRBV6-5 | TGTGCCAGCAGTTACCGCGACTTGGATCTCGGCTACACCTTC | CASSYRDLDLGYTF
TRBD1 | TRBJ2-7 | few | TRBV2 | TGTGCCAGCAGTCGGGGACAGGAGCCCTACGAGCAGTACTTC | CASSRGQEPYEQYF
TRBD1 | TRBJ2-2 | many | TRBV6-1 | TGTGCCAGCAGTACCCTAACACAGGGGACCGGGGAGCTGTTTTTT | CASSTLTQGTGELFF
NA | TRBJ2-7 | once | TRBV6-5 | TGTGCCAGCAGTTACGAGGGACAAGAGCAGTACTTC | CASSYEGQEQYF
NA | TRBJ1-3 | many | TRBV5-1 | TGCGCCAGCAGCACCCCCGAGGCTGCTGGAAACACCATATATTTT | CASSTPEAAGNTIYF
NA | TRBJ2-7 | few | TRBV24-1 | TGTGCCACCAGTGATTACAGGGATCCCTACGAGCAGTACTTC | CATSDYRDPYEQYF
TRBD1 | TRBJ2-7 | NA | TRBV4-1 | TGCGCCAGCAGCCATCGCCCCCCGGGACAGGAAGACTCCTACGAGCAGTACTTC | CASSHRPPGQEDSYEQYF
NA | TRBJ1-6 | many | TRBV7-9 | TGTGCCAGCAGCTTAGAATATGGGGAGAATTCACCCCTCCACTTT | CASSLEYGENSPLHF
NA | TRBJ2-5 | NA | TRBV18 | TGTGCCAGCTCACCCTCCATGATGTCGGAGACCCAGTACTTC | CASSPSMMSETQYF
TRBD1 | TRBJ1-1 | many | TRBV20-1 | TGCAGTGCCAGGGGACAGGGGGATTGGGGCACTGAAGCTTTCTTT | CSARGQGDWGTEAFF
NA | TRBJ2-7 | many | TRBV6-1 | TGTGCCAGCAACCCGGACACCGGGAGCTCCTACGAGCAGTACTTC | CASNPDTGSSYEQYF
TRBD1 | TRBJ2-5 | many | TRBV15 | TGTGCCACCAGCAGCACTTTTGACAGGGGAGAGACCCAGTACTTC | CATSSTFDRGETQYF
NA | TRBJ2-6 | few | TRBV9 | TGTGCCAGCAGCACCACCTCGGGGGCCAACGTCCTGACTTTC | CASSTTSGANVLTF